A selection of T cell receptor beta chains follows, all from one sample in a study of vaccination and CD4 T cells after COVID-19. Their target antigens are unknown. Using its own MiXCR run on the PCR reads, TCRdb lists one record per CDR3 protein. The data hold over 15,000 distinct CDR3 sequences, with around 50% observed a single time. This material consisted of CD4+ T cells from blood, cultured in vitro, taken before SARS-CoV-2 vaccination. Receptors originate from a human donor who had recovered from COVID-19. CDR3s include the opening cysteine and the closing phenylalanine or tryptophan. Only some rows state a clone size, as once, few, many or a class for expanded clones.

clone_size: NA
j_call: TRBJ1-2
v_call: TRBV2
cdr3_aa: CASTGDRGVYGYTF

clone_size: NA
j_call: TRBJ1-2
v_call: TRBV28
cdr3_aa: CASHTGANYGYTF

clone_size: few
j_call: TRBJ2-1
v_call: TRBV15
cdr3_aa: CATSREFNEQFF

clone_size: NA
j_call: TRBJ1-6
v_call: TRBV21-1
cdr3_aa: CASSVVGDRGNSPLHF

clone_size: NA
j_call: TRBJ2-3
v_call: TRBV9
cdr3_aa: CASSVLGGGQDTQYF

clone_size: NA
j_call: TRBJ2-6
v_call: TRBV5-1
cdr3_aa: CASSQRTGTASSGANVLTF

clone_size: NA
j_call: TRBJ1-3
v_call: TRBV27
cdr3_aa: CASSLRPPPRSMGNTIYF

clone_size: NA
j_call: TRBJ2-3
v_call: TRBV5-4
cdr3_aa: CASSGTSGATDTQYF

clone_size: NA
j_call: TRBJ1-5
v_call: TRBV2
cdr3_aa: CASSTGGAGNQPQHF

clone_size: NA
j_call: TRBJ1-5
v_call: TRBV6-1
cdr3_aa: CASSGAHQPQHF

clone_size: few
j_call: TRBJ2-7
v_call: TRBV15
cdr3_aa: CATSVAGTAGEQYF

clone_size: once
j_call: TRBJ2-7
v_call: TRBV5-4
cdr3_aa: CASSLAGQGAVYEQYF

clone_size: few
j_call: TRBJ1-1
v_call: TRBV20-1
cdr3_aa: CSALSDRGTEAFF

clone_size: few
j_call: TRBJ2-2
v_call: TRBV27
cdr3_aa: CASSLEGADTGELFF

clone_size: NA
j_call: TRBJ1-1
v_call: TRBV7-2
cdr3_aa: CASSLSVGYGGSLENTEAFF

clone_size: once
j_call: TRBJ2-4
v_call: TRBV11-2
cdr3_aa: CASSLSRTGLAKNIQYF

clone_size: few
j_call: TRBJ1-1
v_call: TRBV7-3
cdr3_aa: CASSEGRNTEAFF

clone_size: NA
j_call: TRBJ1-1
v_call: TRBV25-1
cdr3_aa: CASSVSKGRVTEAFF

clone_size: few
j_call: TRBJ1-1
v_call: TRBV19
cdr3_aa: CASSPLTPLNTEAFF

clone_size: few
j_call: TRBJ2-7
v_call: TRBV21-1
cdr3_aa: CASSSWDTSYEQYF

clone_size: few
j_call: TRBJ2-7
v_call: TRBV6-5
cdr3_aa: CASSYGQGSNEQYF

clone_size: NA
j_call: TRBJ2-7
v_call: TRBV19
cdr3_aa: CASMPGHGAPYEQYF

clone_size: NA
j_call: TRBJ1-1
v_call: TRBV19
cdr3_aa: CASSTQTGATEAFF

clone_size: NA
j_call: TRBJ2-5
v_call: TRBV29-1
cdr3_aa: CSARRADQETQYF

clone_size: few
j_call: TRBJ1-6
v_call: TRBV20-1
cdr3_aa: CSASGTALPWDSPLHF

clone_size: few
j_call: TRBJ2-7
v_call: TRBV20-1
cdr3_aa: CSAWGQTADYEQYF

clone_size: NA
j_call: TRBJ1-3
v_call: TRBV7-9
cdr3_aa: CASSPNTRRAGSGNTIYF

clone_size: NA
j_call: TRBJ2-7
v_call: TRBV20-1
cdr3_aa: CSARGTSGRAIYEQYF

clone_size: few
j_call: TRBJ1-5
v_call: TRBV7-2
cdr3_aa: CASSFRTGDNQPQHF

clone_size: NA
j_call: TRBJ2-5
v_call: TRBV11-3
cdr3_aa: CASSTGLASQETQYF

clone_size: NA
j_call: TRBJ1-3
v_call: TRBV20-1
cdr3_aa: CSARDREVSGNTIYF

clone_size: few
j_call: TRBJ1-1
v_call: TRBV20-1
cdr3_aa: CSVGGMNTEAFF

clone_size: NA
j_call: TRBJ2-3
v_call: TRBV7-2
cdr3_aa: CASSLDGRYTQYF

clone_size: few
j_call: TRBJ2-1
v_call: TRBV6-1
cdr3_aa: CASSTFAGHVYNEQFF

clone_size: NA
j_call: TRBJ2-7
v_call: TRBV25-1
cdr3_aa: CASSEYSGAGSYEQYF

clone_size: NA
j_call: TRBJ1-1
v_call: TRBV7-9
cdr3_aa: CASSLVQNTEAFF

clone_size: once
j_call: TRBJ1-1
v_call: TRBV28
cdr3_aa: CASSFDRARIAEAFF

clone_size: NA
j_call: TRBJ1-6
v_call: TRBV14
cdr3_aa: CASSQNTGEGSPLHF

clone_size: NA
j_call: TRBJ1-2
v_call: TRBV20-1
cdr3_aa: CSAPDRGALARGYTF

clone_size: once
j_call: TRBJ2-7
v_call: TRBV20-1
cdr3_aa: CSALKGRNWAEQYF

clone_size: NA
j_call: TRBJ2-5
v_call: TRBV20-1
cdr3_aa: CSAAHFSGQETQYF

clone_size: NA
j_call: TRBJ2-7
v_call: TRBV7-2
cdr3_aa: CASSSGLAGGFYEQYF

clone_size: few
j_call: TRBJ1-5
v_call: TRBV20-1
cdr3_aa: CSARGGTELYSNQPQHF

clone_size: NA
j_call: TRBJ1-2
v_call: TRBV10-2
cdr3_aa: CASSETVLYGYTF

clone_size: few
j_call: TRBJ2-2
v_call: TRBV20-1
cdr3_aa: CSARDRRQSGELFF

clone_size: few
j_call: TRBJ1-2
v_call: TRBV7-6
cdr3_aa: CASSLGGTGGRGYTF

clone_size: NA
j_call: TRBJ2-5
v_call: TRBV29-1
cdr3_aa: CSVVAPGIWGETQYF

clone_size: NA
j_call: TRBJ1-1
v_call: TRBV19
cdr3_aa: CASSITQNTEAFF

clone_size: NA
j_call: TRBJ2-2
v_call: TRBV7-2
cdr3_aa: CASSLLRTGELFF

clone_size: NA
j_call: TRBJ1-2
v_call: TRBV2
cdr3_aa: CASSRIGQGGYGYTF

clone_size: NA
j_call: TRBJ2-1
v_call: TRBV20-1
cdr3_aa: CSARPSGSRDEQFF

clone_size: few
j_call: TRBJ2-5
v_call: TRBV20-1
cdr3_aa: CSAGSQDRGRETQYF

clone_size: few
j_call: TRBJ1-1
v_call: TRBV7-2
cdr3_aa: CASSTQGQGGTEAFF

clone_size: NA
j_call: TRBJ1-5
v_call: TRBV6-1
cdr3_aa: CASSEALPGNYSNQPQHF

clone_size: few
j_call: TRBJ1-5
v_call: TRBV27
cdr3_aa: CASSFLRDQPQHF

clone_size: once
j_call: TRBJ2-2
v_call: TRBV6-4
cdr3_aa: CASSSTGTGGTGELFF

clone_size: few
j_call: TRBJ1-1
v_call: TRBV19
cdr3_aa: CASSNQGGTEAFF

clone_size: few
j_call: TRBJ2-5
v_call: TRBV20-1
cdr3_aa: CSARTGGSSETQYF